This TCR beta chain originates from a study of T cell changes during pregnancy in multiple sclerosis. Sequencing used immunoSEQ multiplex PCR; TCRdb keeps in-frame clones, though not all of them. The sample has about 110,000 clones; 92% are singletons. The sequence was obtained from a female donor with multiple sclerosis, enrolled in a pregnancy study. The starting material was peripheral blood, obtained after pregnancy.

CDR3 sequence (DNA): TGTGCCAGTAGTATACTTGGGGCCAACGTCCTGACTTTC. This codes for CASSILGANVLTF. This chain uses TRBV19 with TRBJ2-6; D gene uncertain. Germline-derived CDR1 and CDR2 are LNHDA and SQIVND (reference sequence). V was cut by 2 bases and J by 3 bases, with 2 bases left in between. CDR3 length: 13 residues.